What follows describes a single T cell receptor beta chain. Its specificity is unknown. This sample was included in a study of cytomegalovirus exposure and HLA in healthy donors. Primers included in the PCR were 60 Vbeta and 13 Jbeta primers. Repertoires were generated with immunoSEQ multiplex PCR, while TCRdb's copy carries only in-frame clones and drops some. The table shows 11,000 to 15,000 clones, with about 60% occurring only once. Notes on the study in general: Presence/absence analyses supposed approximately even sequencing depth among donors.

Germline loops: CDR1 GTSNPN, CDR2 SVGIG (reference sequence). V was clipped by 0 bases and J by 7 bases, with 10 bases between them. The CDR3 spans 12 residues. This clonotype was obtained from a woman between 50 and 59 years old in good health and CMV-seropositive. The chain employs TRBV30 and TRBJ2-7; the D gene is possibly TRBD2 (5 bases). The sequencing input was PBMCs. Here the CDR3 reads CAWSVGSTEQYF. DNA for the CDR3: TGTGCCTGGAGTGTGGGGAGCACTGAGCAGTACTTC.